The present TCR beta chain was sequenced within a study of blood T cell repertoires in COVID-19. The data were produced by immunoSEQ multiplex PCR, yet TCRdb's version contains in-frame clones alone and is incomplete. The sample lists under 150,000 clones, 86% seen once, with 2% to 2.5% in the top ten. This clone was observed a handful of times. Trimming shortened V by 4 bases and J by 2 bases, and 8 bases separated the two germline ends. The CDR3 covers 13 residues. Germline V gene sequence: CDR1 MNHEY, CDR2 SVGAGI. This rearrangement joins TRBV6-5 to TRBJ2-5; a possible D gene is TRBD1 (6 bases). The TCR comes from a woman in her 50s who had recovered from COVID-19. The sequencing sample was made of PBMCs or T cells enriched from blood (not recorded which). The CDR3 region is CASSLDRQETQYF. The CDR3, as DNA: TGTGCCAGCAGTTTGGACAGACAAGAGACCCAGTACTTC.